The 4 T cell receptor beta chains listed next were all sequenced from one sample in a study of blood T cell repertoires in COVID-19. TCRdb's table, derived via immunoSEQ multiplex PCR, lists solely in-frame clones and lacks some. The sample has roughly 79,000 clones; more than 75% are singletons. Material: peripheral blood. The receptors here all came from a human donor in a cohort sampled during active COVID-19.

The V call is TRBV9, the J call TRBJ2-3; 11 bases agree with TRBD2. Germline V gene data show CDR1 as SGDLS and CDR2 as YYNGEE. The CDR3 has 15 amino acids. The junction had 3 bases not matched to a gene; V was cut back by 1 base and J by 5 bases. The CDR3 is CASSVLSGGGDTQYF. The CDR3, as DNA: TGTGCCAGCAGCGTACTTAGCGGGGGGGGAGATACGCAGTATTTT.

The chain combines TRBV6-6 with TRBJ1-1, with TRBD1 identical over 7 bases. Germline assignment: CDR1 MNHNY and CDR2 SVGAGI (reference sequence). The ends lost 6 bases at V and 5 bases at J; junction bases unmatched: 0. The length of the CDR3 is 11 residues. The CDR3 DNA is TGTGCCAGCAGACAGGGGACTGAAGCTTTCTTT. Translation: CASRQGTEAFF.

The genes are TRBV9 and TRBJ2-1; D is perhaps TRBD2 (5 bases). The CDR3 sequence is 13 residues long. Trimming removed 4 bases from V and 14 bases from J, with 19 bases in between. Germline V gene sequence: CDR1 SGDLS, CDR2 YYNGEE. CDR3 loop: CASSPEGSRREFF. In DNA, the CDR3 is TGTGCCAGCAGCCCAGAGGGTAGCCGCCGAGAGTTCTTC.

This chain connects TRBV6-5 to TRBJ1-1; 9 bases are shared with TRBD1. From germline, CDR1 is MNHEY and CDR2 SVGAGI. The trim removed 2 bases at V and 5 bases at J, leaving 6 bases unmatched. The CDR3 is 15 amino acids. The CDR3 region is CASSYPGQGVTEAFF. CDR3 DNA sequence: TGTGCCAGCAGTTACCCGGGACAGGGAGTTACTGAAGCTTTCTTT.